Listed here are 4 T cell receptor beta chains from one sample, sequenced in a study of blood T cell repertoires in COVID-19. Sequencing used immunoSEQ multiplex PCR; TCRdb keeps in-frame clones, though not all of them. Here the sample spans approximately 480,000 clones, approximately 92% being singletons. The material sequenced was peripheral blood. These receptors were obtained from a man in his late teens or twenties with COVID-19, enrolled during active disease.

This clone was observed a single time. This chain connects TRBV3-1 (or the pseudogene TRBV3-2) to TRBJ2-5; weak D call: TRBD1 (5 bases). This CDR3 comprises 16 residues. V gave up 5 bases and J gave up 4 bases, with 20 bases separating them. Germline V gives CDR1 LGHDT, CDR2 YNNKEL (reference sequence). The CDR3 protein is CASSKRRRTSGETQYF. The CDR3, as DNA: TGTGCCAGCAGCAAAAGACGACGGACATCAGGAGAGACCCAGTACTTC.

CDR3 sequence: CAGVPGLAVGDEQYF. As DNA, the CDR3 is TGTGCCGGGGTCCCGGGACTAGCCGTTGGCGACGAGCAGTACTTC. The genes are TRBV25-1 and TRBJ2-7; TRBD2 agrees at 9 bases. CDR1 MGHDK and CDR2 SYGVNS come from the germline V gene. There are 15 residues in the CDR3. The V segment lost 11 bases and the J segment 5 bases; nucleotides outside the gene matches: 16.

The chain has TRBV2 and TRBJ1-4; no firm D call. The CDR3 spans 15 residues. Germline assignment: CDR1 SNHLY and CDR2 FYNNEI. V lost 3 bases and J lost 3, with 11 bases in between. For the CDR3, the DNA is TGTGCCAGCAGTGATCACAGTCTTTCTAATGAAAAACTGTTTTTT. It codes for CASSDHSLSNEKLFF.

The rearrangement uses TRBV6-5 and TRBJ1-6; D remains unclear. V dropped 0 bases and J dropped 10 bases, with 10 bases sitting between them. From germline, CDR1 is MNHEY and CDR2 SVGAGI. There are 14 residues in the CDR3. The CDR3 sequence: CASSYSGVRSPLHF. CDR3 sequence (DNA): TGTGCCAGCAGTTACTCCGGGGTTCGGTCACCCCTCCACTTT.